This TCR beta chain was identified in a study of identical twins. Study results and limitations: Abundant cord blood beta clonotypes carried fewer insertions; memory repertoires showed none.

Of note for this clonotype: No antigen is known for it.

TCRdb called the 5' RACE reads again in MiXCR, with one record for every CDR3 protein. The sample has under 900,000 distinct CDR3 sequences, roughly an eighth seen once. The CDR3 is 16 amino acids. The trim removed 0 bases at V and 6 bases at J, leaving 6 bases unmatched. CDR1 is MNHEY and CDR2 is SVGAGI in the germline V gene. This same sample was also part of a study on yellow fever vaccine responses in identical twins.

This TCR was sampled from a woman aged 18-29 years in good health. The chain is built from TRBV6-5 and TRBJ2-1; 9 bases fit TRBD2. The sequenced sample consisted of PBMCs. The CDR3 loop is CASSYSPAGGLNEQFF. The DNA for the CDR3 is TGTGCCAGCAGTTACTCACCAGCGGGAGGACTCAATGAGCAGTTCTTC.